Below, 21 T cell receptor beta chains from the same sample are listed, as sequenced in a study of T cell responses to AZD1222 COVID-19 vaccine. TCRdb keeps only in-frame clones here, not all; method: immunoSEQ multiplex PCR. The sample carries roughly 160,000 clones, around 92% recorded once. Material: peripheral blood, obtained on day 0 of AZD1222 vaccination. These receptors were obtained from an adult in good health.

The V and J genes are TRBV15 and TRBJ1-6; D gene uncertain. Trimming left V 7 bases short and J 5 bases short, with 9 bases between. Germline CDR1 is LNHNV and CDR2 is YYDKDF (reference sequence). CDR3 length equals 13 residues. Written as DNA, the CDR3 is TGTGCCACCAAAAGCGGTCATAATTCACCCCTCCACTTT. It is translated as CATKSGHNSPLHF.

This clone appeared a single time. The J gene is TRBJ2-2, the V gene TRBV5-1, with unresolved D. Germline-derived CDR1 and CDR2 are SGHRS and YFSETQ. This CDR3 has 13 residues. Trimming removed 4 bases from V and 3 bases from J, with 7 bases in between. CDR3 sequence: CASSLGDTGELFF. As DNA, the CDR3 is TGCGCCAGCAGCCTTGGGGACACCGGGGAGCTGTTTTTT.

The chain recombines TRBV4-1 with TRBJ1-2, with D possibly being TRBD1 (5 bases). Per germline, CDR1 MGHRA and CDR2 YSYEKL. CDR3 size: 15 residues. V lost 0 bases, J lost 5 bases, and 13 bases lay in between. The CDR3 DNA is TGCGCCAGCAGCCAAGAGGTGGAGGAGGGGTATGGCTACACCTTC. It yields the protein CASSQEVEEGYGYTF.

The V call is TRBV21-1, the J call TRBJ1-2. TRBV21-1 is listed as a pseudogene. This CDR3 is built from 16 residues. In DNA form, the CDR3 reads TGTGCCAGCAGCAAAGCGCAGCGGGGACAGAGCTATGGCTACACCTTC. Its translation is CASSKAQRGQSYGYTF.

The chain carries TRBV4-1 and TRBJ2-2; D unclear. Trimming took 0 bases from V and 1 from J, leaving 6 bases between them. Germline CDR1 is MGHRA and CDR2 is YSYEKL. The length of the CDR3 is 15 residues. This chain's CDR3 is CASSQDPGNTGELFF. DNA for the CDR3: TGCGCCAGCAGCCAAGACCCAGGGAACACCGGGGAGCTGTTTTTT.

This clone has more than one count but fewer than ten. The V gene is TRBV5-1, the J gene TRBJ1-5; 11 bases line up with TRBD1. The CDR3 spans 16 residues. After removal of 0 bases from V and 5 bases from J, the junction contained 4 bases not matched to a gene. The V gene's germline CDR1 is SGHRS and CDR2 YFSETQ. CDR3 coding DNA: TGCGCCAGCAGCTTGGACGGGACAGGGGGGCATCAGCCCCAGCATTTT. Translation: CASSLDGTGGHQPQHF.

The chain recombines TRBV10-3 with TRBJ2-1; D is ambiguous. CDR1 ENHRY and CDR2 SYGVKD come from the germline V gene. The CDR3 is 13 residues long. V lost 6 bases to trimming and J lost 5 bases, with 11 bases between them. CDR3 coding DNA: TGTGCCATCAGCCCAGGTGAGGACAATGAGCAGTTCTTC. Amino acids: CAISPGEDNEQFF.

V and J are TRBV28 and TRBJ1-2; 7 bases line up with TRBD1. The germline CDR1 and CDR2 sequences are MDHEN and SYDVKM. The trim removed 3 bases at V and 4 bases at J, leaving 11 bases unmatched. This CDR3 is built from 16 residues. CDR3 DNA sequence: TGTGCCAGCAGTTTGTTCAACGACAGGGCCCTCTATGGCTACACCTTC. The encoded protein is CASSLFNDRALYGYTF.

The V and J genes are TRBV7-6 and TRBJ2-2; 10 positions agree with TRBD2. The V and J ends lost 8 bases and 8 bases, in that order; junction bases with no gene match: 11. This CDR3 is built from 15 residues. Looked up from germline, CDR1 is SGHVS and CDR2 is FNYEAQ. DNA of the CDR3: TGTGCCAGCTCCGGGACTAGCGCCTCCCGAGGGGAGCTGTTTTTT. The encoded protein is CASSGTSASRGELFF. Looking up the rest from reference TRBV7-6 and TRBJ2-2 gives the full variable domain: GAGVSQSPRYKVTKRGQDVALRCDPISGHVSLYWYRQALGQGPEFLTYFNYEAQQDKSGLPNDRFSAERPEGSISTLTIQRTEQRDSAMYRCASSGTSASRGELFFGEGSRLTVL.

The chain is built from TRBV10-3 and TRBJ1-2; 10 bases align to TRBD1. V was clipped by 2 bases and J by 3 bases; unmatched bases: 3. The CDR3 covers 15 residues. Germline V CDR1 and CDR2: ENHRY, SYGVKD. The CDR3, as DNA: TGTGCCATCAGTGAGCGAGGACAGGGGGACTATGGCTACACCTTC. Encoded protein: CAISERGQGDYGYTF.

The CDR3 loop is CASSLSSRQPVYF. CDR3 sequence (DNA): TGTGCCAGCAGCTTAAGTTCGAGACAGCCTGTATATTTT. The rearrangement uses TRBV7-2 and TRBJ1-3, with D maybe TRBD1 (5 bases). The CDR3 runs to 13 residues. Trimming stripped 2 bases from V and 14 bases from J, with 16 bases between. Germline V gene sequence: CDR1 SGHTA, CDR2 FQGNSA.

The J gene is TRBJ1-2, the V gene TRBV18, with D perhaps TRBD1 (5 bases). Germline V gene lookup returns CDR1 KGHSH and CDR2 LQKENI. The CDR3 spans 13 residues. Trimming took 6 bases from V and 4 from J, leaving 12 bases between them. This chain's CDR3 is CASSAGGSYGYTF. CDR3 nucleotides: TGTGCCAGCTCCGCCGGGGGTAGCTATGGCTACACCTTC. Full variable domain (remainder filled in from reference TRBV18 and TRBJ1-2): NAGVMQNPRHLVRRRGQEARLRCSPMKGHSHVYWYRQLPEEGLKFMVYLQKENIIDESGMPKERFSAEFPKEGPSILRIQQVVRGDSAAYFCASSAGGSYGYTFGSGTRLTVV.

CDR3 sequence reads: CASSLVFWDRGYNEQFF. The CDR3 DNA sequence: TGCGCCAGCAGCTTGGTTTTTTGGGACAGGGGATACAATGAGCAGTTCTTC. The chain links TRBV5-1 to TRBJ2-1; TRBD1 agrees at 10 bases. CDR1 and CDR2 from the germline V gene are SGHRS and YFSETQ. The V and J ends lost 0 bases and 4 bases, in that order; junction bases with no gene match: 7. There are 17 residues in the CDR3.

With regard to this clone: At one of its ends the junction is not consistent with the germline gene, which may arise from a read error. The V call is TRBV4-1, the J call TRBJ1-5, with a possible D match to TRBD1 (5 bases). Germline V gene sequence: CDR1 MGHRA, CDR2 YSYEKL. The length of the CDR3 is 15 residues. CDR3 amino acids: CASSQQEWGKQPQHF. CDR3 DNA: TGCGCCAGCAGCCAGCAGGAGTGGGGCAAACAGCCCCAGCATTTT.

The rearrangement uses TRBV7-6 and TRBJ1-3, with D possibly being TRBD1 (5 bases). Germline CDR1 is SGHVS and CDR2 is FNYEAQ. Trimming removed 2 bases from V and 0 bases from J, with 14 bases in between. The CDR3 contains 17 residues. This CDR3 is CASSLRTGLSSGNTIYF. For the CDR3, the DNA is TGTGCCAGCAGCTTAAGAACAGGATTGAGCTCTGGAAACACCATATATTTT.

J is TRBJ1-4 and V is TRBV5-4; no definite D call. Germline-derived CDR1 and CDR2 are SGHNT and YYREEE (reference sequence). Trimming took off 2 bases at V and 10 bases at J, with 12 bases between the two ends. CDR3 length equals 13 residues. CDR3 protein: CASSFSLTGKLFF. The DNA for the CDR3 is TGTGCCAGCAGCTTTAGTTTGACGGGAAAACTGTTTTTT.

This rearrangement joins TRBV10-3 to TRBJ1-1, with a weak D call TRBD1 (5 bases). Trimming cost V 0 bases and J 8 bases, with 16 bases left between them. This CDR3 contains 15 residues. CDR1 and CDR2 from the germline V gene are ENHRY and SYGVKD. The CDR3 spells CAISESGTGFVEAFF. Here the CDR3 DNA reads TGTGCCATCAGTGAGTCTGGGACGGGATTCGTGGAAGCTTTCTTT.

The V call is TRBV18, the J call TRBJ2-7; 7 bases map to TRBD1. The CDR3 loop spans 14 amino acids. Germline V CDR1 and CDR2: KGHSH, LQKENI. Trimming took 0 bases from V and 4 from J; bases not matched to a gene: 3. CDR3 coding DNA: TGTGCCAGCTCACCACCAGGGACAGCTTACGAGCAGTACTTC. Translation: CASSPPGTAYEQYF.

Of note for this clone: The limits of the CDR3 on the DNA are not certain, so only TCRdb's listed CDR3 is given. This chain connects TRBV5-1 to TRBJ1-2; no check of the table's D call, TRBD1, against the DNA was made. The CDR3 sequence runs 12 residues, both termini included. Germline V gene lookup returns CDR1 SGHRS and CDR2 YFSETQ. The CDR3 sequence: CASSWASGALTF.

The chain links TRBV10-3 to TRBJ2-1; 13 bases align to TRBD2. J was trimmed by 0 bases and V by 6 bases; bases with no gene match: 2. The CDR3 has 16 amino acids. The germline gives CDR1 ENHRY, CDR2 SYGVKD. The CDR3 loop is CAISRTSGGSYNEQFF. The CDR3 DNA sequence: TGTGCCATCAGCCGGACTAGCGGGGGCTCCTACAATGAGCAGTTCTTC.

The chain links TRBV5-6 to TRBJ2-5; 10 bases align to TRBD1. The CDR3 totals 14 residues. The V gene end was trimmed by 8 bases and the J gene end by 5 bases; junction bases not matched to a gene: 9. Germline lookup yields CDR1 SGHDT and CDR2 YYEEEE. DNA of the CDR3: TGTGCCAGTACGTTGACAGGGGGCGAGGAGACCCAGTACTTC. Its protein product is CASTLTGGEETQYF.